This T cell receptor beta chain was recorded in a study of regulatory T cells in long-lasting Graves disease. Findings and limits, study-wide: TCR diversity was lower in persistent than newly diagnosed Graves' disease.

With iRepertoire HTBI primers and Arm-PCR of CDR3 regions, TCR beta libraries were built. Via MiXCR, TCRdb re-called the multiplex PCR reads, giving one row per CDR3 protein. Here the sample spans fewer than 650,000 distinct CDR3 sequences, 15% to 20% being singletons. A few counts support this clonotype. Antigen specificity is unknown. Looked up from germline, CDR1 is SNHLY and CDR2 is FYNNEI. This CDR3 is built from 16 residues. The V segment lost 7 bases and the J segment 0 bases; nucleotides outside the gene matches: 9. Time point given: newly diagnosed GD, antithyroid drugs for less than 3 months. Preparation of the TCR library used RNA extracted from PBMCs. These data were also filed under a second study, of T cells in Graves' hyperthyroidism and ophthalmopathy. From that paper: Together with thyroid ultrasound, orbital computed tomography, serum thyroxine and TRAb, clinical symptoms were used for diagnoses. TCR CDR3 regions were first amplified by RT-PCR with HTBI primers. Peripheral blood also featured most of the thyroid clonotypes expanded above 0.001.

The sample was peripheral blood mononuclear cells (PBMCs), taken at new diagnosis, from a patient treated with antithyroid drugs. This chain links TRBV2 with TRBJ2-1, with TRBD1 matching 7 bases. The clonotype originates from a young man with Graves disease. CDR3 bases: TGTGCCAGCATCCTCAGGGGGAAGAGCTCCTACAATGAGCAGTTCTTC. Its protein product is CASILRGKSSYNEQFF.